This T cell receptor (beta chain) is drawn from a study of shared clonotypes between healthy human individuals. The wider study: The plates for each donor numbered three CD4 naive, three CD4 memory, two CD8 naive and one CD8 memory.

Germline CDR1 reads MDHEN; CDR2 reads SYDVKM. Trimming cost V 7 bases and J 13 bases, with 31 bases left between them. CDR3 length: 17 residues. Some clones are missing from TCRdb's copy, which holds only in-frame ones; the method was immunoSEQ multiplex PCR. This repertoire shows roughly 2,000,000 clones, about 95% found once; its top ten account for 1.2%. CD45RO-negative, CCR7-positively selected cells formed the naive CD8 fraction, excluding terminally differentiated effector memory CD45RA+ cells. The donors were all Caucasian adults (living in Nashville, Tennessee). With respect to this clone: The antigen is not known.

General study points: Unshared clonotypes carried lower generation probabilities than those common to all four donors.

This clonotype originated in a man between 18 and 35 years old in good health. Sequenced: naive CD8+ T cells sorted from blood. The V and J genes are TRBV28 and TRBJ2-2; D is undetermined. CDR3 nucleotides: TGTGCCAGCAACCCGTCCCCCCCTGCCACATCTTTCATGGGGCTGTTTTTT. The encoded protein is CASNPSPPATSFMGLFF. Drawing the rest from reference TRBV28 and TRBJ2-2, the complete variable domain is DVKVTQSSRYLVKRTGEKVFLECVQDMDHENMFWYRQDPGLGLRLIYFSYDVKMKEKGDIPEGYSVSREKKERFSLILESASTNQTSMYLCASNPSPPATSFMGLFFGEGSRLTVL.